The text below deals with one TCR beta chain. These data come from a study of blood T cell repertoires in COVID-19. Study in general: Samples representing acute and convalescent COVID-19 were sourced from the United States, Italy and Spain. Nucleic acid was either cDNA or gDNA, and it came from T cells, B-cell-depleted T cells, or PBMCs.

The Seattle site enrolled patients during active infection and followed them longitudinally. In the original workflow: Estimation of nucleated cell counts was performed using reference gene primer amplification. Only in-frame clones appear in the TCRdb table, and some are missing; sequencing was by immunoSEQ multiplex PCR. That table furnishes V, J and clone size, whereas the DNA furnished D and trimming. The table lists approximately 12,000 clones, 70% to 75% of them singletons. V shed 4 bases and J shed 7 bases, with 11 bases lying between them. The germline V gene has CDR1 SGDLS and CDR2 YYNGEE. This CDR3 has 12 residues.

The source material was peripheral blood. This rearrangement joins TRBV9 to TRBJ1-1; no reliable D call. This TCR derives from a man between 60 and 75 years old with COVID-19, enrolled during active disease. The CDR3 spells CASSPNNNEAFF. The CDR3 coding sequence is TGTGCCAGCAGCCCGAACAATAATGAAGCTTTCTTT.